This entry is about one T cell receptor beta chain. Its cognate antigen is unknown. The entry originates in a study of CD8+CD57+ T cells in acquired aplastic anemia. Background on the study: An average of 3.2 ug of DNA was obtained from sorted CD4+ and CD8+ cells. In CD4+ cells, healthy donors produced an average of roughly 11 million reads. General observations from the study: Patients and controls had in common approximately 28 CD8+ CDR3 sequences. Patients were compared with controls for CD8+ Simpson's diversity, and no significant difference emerged.

Germline trimming cut 0 bases from V and 2 bases from J; bases unmatched to any gene: 7. Germline loops: CDR1 LNHDA, CDR2 SQIVND (reference sequence). There are 16 residues in the CDR3. TCR beta VDJ combinations and CDR3 sequences were profiled from genomic DNA. A single record per CDR3 protein comes from TCRdb applying MiXCR to the reads. There are under 150,000 distinct CDR3 sequences in the sample; more than 35% occur only once, and 8% to 9% lies in the top ten. This sequence joins TRBV19 and TRBJ2-7; 7 positions agree with TRBD2. This clonotype originated in a human donor in good health, serving as a control. Sequenced material: sorted CD4+, CD8+, or CD8+CD57+ T cells (not recorded which) from PBMCs. CDR3 loop: CASSIDRLAAAYEQYF. CDR3 nucleotide sequence: TGTGCCAGTAGTATAGATCGGCTAGCGGCAGCCTACGAGCAGTACTTC.